Below are 6 T cell receptor beta chains sequenced from a single sample in a study of CD8+CD57+ T cells in acquired aplastic anemia. Genomic DNA was employed as the template in profiling TCR beta VDJ and CDR3. One entry per CDR3 protein results from TCRdb running MiXCR on the reads. The sample holds 200,000 to 300,000 distinct CDR3 sequences, 82% seen once. Patients selected for sequencing had displayed CD8+CD57+ cell expansion by flow cytometry. The sample comprised sorted CD4+, CD8+, or CD8+CD57+ T cells (not recorded which) from PBMCs. The receptor set was obtained from a human donor with aplastic anemia.

Of note for this clonotype: Because the CDR3 is missing its conserved closing phenylalanine or tryptophan, this is likely a read error. Because the CDR3's place on the DNA is in doubt, the DNA is left out and the CDR3 is given as listed by TCRdb. The V and J genes are TRBV9 and TRBJ2-3; the table calls TRBD1, which could not be checked here. The CDR3 length is 13 residues, termini included. CDR1 SGDLS and CDR2 YYNGEE come from the germline V gene. CDR3 region: CASSPGTGDTTDI.

A remark on this clonotype: The conserved closing phenylalanine or tryptophan is absent in this CDR3, likely reflecting a read error. The limits of the CDR3 on the DNA are not certain, so only TCRdb's listed CDR3 is given. The rearrangement joins TRBV15 to TRBJ2-6; no DNA check was done on the table's D call, TRBD1. With termini counted, the CDR3 has 16 amino acids. Germline values: CDR1 LNHNV, CDR2 YYDKDF (reference sequence). The CDR3 reads CATSRGASQETHYFAP.

The V and J genes are TRBV7-8 and TRBJ2-1; D remains ambiguous. The germline V gene encodes CDR1 SGHVS and CDR2 FQNEAQ. Deletions cut 0 bases from V and 13 bases from J, with 22 bases between. This CDR3 is 16 amino acids long. The CDR3 sequence: CASSLAGGPDQQDQFF. The CDR3, as DNA: TGTGCCAGCAGCTTAGCGGGCGGACCCGATCAGCAGGATCAGTTCTTC.

This clonotype was seen a few times. J is TRBJ2-1 and V is TRBV2, with D maybe TRBD1 (5 bases). CDR1 is SNHLY, CDR2 FYNNEI, per germline. The CDR3 length is 15 residues. V lost 7 bases to trimming and J lost 0 bases, with 13 bases between them. CDR3 in amino acids: CASIKDTPSYNEQFF. The CDR3 DNA is TGTGCCAGCATTAAGGACACCCCCTCCTACAATGAGCAGTTCTTC.

The V gene is TRBV9, the J gene TRBJ2-1, with D perhaps TRBD1 or TRBD2 (5 bases each). Trimming cost V 3 bases and J 13 bases, with 23 bases left between them. From germline, CDR1 is SGDLS and CDR2 YYNGEE. This CDR3 has 15 amino acids. This CDR3 reads CASSEGSGTMYFQFF. The CDR3 DNA reads TGTGCCAGCAGCGAGGGGTCAGGGACGATGTATTTTCAGTTCTTC.

The gene calls are TRBV2 and TRBJ1-6; D unclear. This CDR3 is built from 13 residues. Trimming pared 4 bases from V and 6 bases from J, leaving 7 bases between. Per germline, CDR1 SNHLY and CDR2 FYNNEI. CDR3 nucleotides: TGTGCCAGCAGTGCCTTCCGTAATTCACCCCTCCACTTT. This gives the protein CASSAFRNSPLHF.